These 32 T cell receptor beta chains were all obtained from the same sample, sequenced in a study of glioma-infiltrating T cells. The iRepertoire nested amplicon-rescue multiplex PCR amplified TCR alpha and beta CDR3s from RNA. A single record per CDR3 protein comes from TCRdb applying MiXCR to the multiplex PCR reads. The table has about 200,000 distinct CDR3 sequences, around 32% seen once; the top ten hold 20% to 25%. Sequenced sample: glioma tissue, nonneoplastic brain tissue, or PBMCs (not recorded which). These receptors were obtained from a human donor with low-grade glioma or glioblastoma, undergoing nonglioma brain surgery, or in good health (not recorded which).

Concerning this clonotype itself: Just one base apart from a much larger clone, this may be a read error. This chain joins TRBV20-1 and TRBJ2-3; D may be TRBD1 or TRBD2 (6 bases each). CDR1 is DFQATT and CDR2 is SNEGSKA in the germline V gene (reference sequence). The CDR3 covers 14 residues. V was clipped by 7 bases and J by 0 bases, with 14 bases between them. In DNA form, the CDR3 reads TGCAGTGACGCGGGACACGGTAGCACAGATACGCAGTATTTT. It codes for CSDAGHGSTDTQYF.

This chain links TRBV12-3 or TRBV12-4 with TRBJ2-5; 11 nucleotides agree with TRBD2. Germline trimming cut 3 bases from V and 4 bases from J; bases unmatched to any gene: 1. This CDR3 region has 14 residues. CDR3 amino acids: CASSFGLAGETQYF. CDR3 sequence (DNA): TGTGCCAGCAGTTTCGGACTAGCGGGAGAGACCCAGTACTTC.

This clonotype was counted many times. DNA of the CDR3: TGTGCCAGTAGTATCAGGACTAGCGGGAGTTACGAGCAGTACTTC. This codes for CASSIRTSGSYEQYF. The V call is TRBV19, the J call TRBJ2-7; 13 bases align to TRBD2. The J segment lost 4 bases and the V segment lost 3 bases, leaving 3 bases of the junction unmatched. CDR1 and CDR2 from the germline V gene are LNHDA and SQIVND (reference sequence). The CDR3 runs to 15 residues. Looking up the rest from reference TRBV19 and TRBJ2-7 gives the full variable domain: DGGITQSPKYLFRKEGQNVTLSCEQNLNHDAMYWYRQDPGQGLRLIYYSQIVNDFQKGDIAEGYSVSREKKESFPLTVTSAQKNPTAFYLCASSIRTSGSYEQYFGPGTRLTVT.

This clonotype was counted between two and nine times. This chain links TRBV7-9 with TRBJ2-1; D may be TRBD1 (6 bases). The CDR3 extends over 15 amino acids. CDR1 SEHNR and CDR2 FQNEAQ come from the germline V gene (reference sequence). Between the trimmed V and J ends, which lost 6 bases and 2 bases, there was a span of 14 bases. Here the CDR3 reads CASRPTGRTYNEQFF. Written as DNA, the CDR3 is TGTGCCAGCAGACCAACAGGGAGAACCTACAATGAGCAGTTCTTC.

Many counts were recorded for this clonotype. V gene TRBV6-2 or TRBV6-3 combines with J gene TRBJ1-5; 8 positions agree with TRBD1. The CDR3 contains 17 residues. V shed 4 bases and J 0 bases; nucleotides not matched to a gene: 8. Germline V gives CDR1 MNHEY, CDR2 SVGEGT. The CDR3 region has the DNA TGTGCCAGCAGTTCCGACAGGGGTATCGTTAGCAATCAGCCCCAGCATTTT. As protein: CASSSDRGIVSNQPQHF.

This clonotype was seen repeatedly, ten times or more. The chain has TRBV5-1 and TRBJ1-1, with D uncertain. V shed 7 bases and J shed 1 base, with 14 bases lying between them. The length of the CDR3 is 14 residues. Per germline, CDR1 SGHRS and CDR2 YFSETQ. As DNA, the CDR3 is TGCGCCAGCTCGATCCTAACAGAGAACACTGAAGCTTTCTTT. Translation gives CASSILTENTEAFF. The whole variable domain, remainder taken from reference TRBV5-1 and TRBJ1-1, is KAGVTQTPRYLIKTRGQQVTLSCSPISGHRSVSWYQQTPGQGLQFLFEYFSETQRNKGNFPGRFSGRQFSNSRSEMNVSTLELGDSALYLCASSILTENTEAFFGQGTRLTVV.

In this sample, this clonotype turned up many times. The V call is TRBV19, the J call TRBJ2-7; 7 bases are a match to TRBD2. Per germline, CDR1 LNHDA and CDR2 SQIVND (reference sequence). The CDR3 has 15 amino acids. V lost 0 bases to trimming and J lost 2 bases; unmatched junction nucleotides: 4. DNA of the CDR3: TGTGCCAGTAGTATAGAGCCTAGCGGACCCTACGAGCAGTACTTC. Its protein product is CASSIEPSGPYEQYF.

This chain joins TRBV6-1 and TRBJ2-7; 10 bases agree with TRBD2. The CDR3 covers 13 residues. Germline loops: CDR1 MNHNS, CDR2 SASEGT. V lost 1 base and J lost 7; bases outside the gene matches: 1. CDR3 bases: TGTGCCAGCAGTGAAGAAGCGGGAGGGGAGCAGTACTTC. This encodes CASSEEAGGEQYF.

This clonotype has ten or more counts. This chain connects TRBV3-1 to TRBJ2-3; TRBD2 matches 8 bases. The CDR3 consists of 15 residues. The germline CDR1 and CDR2 sequences are LGHDT and YNNKEL (reference sequence). V dropped 4 bases and J dropped 6; count of bases not matched to a gene: 9. CDR3 residues: CASSPVREGFDTQYF. The CDR3 bases are TGTGCCAGCAGCCCCGTACGGGAGGGCTTTGATACGCAGTATTTT.

Regarding this clonotype: This may come from a read error, since a much larger clone is one base off. Since the CDR3 does not end with the conserved phenylalanine or tryptophan, this likely comes from a read error. This chain uses TRBV14 with TRBJ2-5; D is ambiguous. Trimming shortened V by 2 bases and J by 5 bases, and 3 bases separated the two germline ends. Germline V gene lookup returns CDR1 SGHDN and CDR2 FVKESK. This CDR3 spans 11 amino acids. In DNA, the CDR3 is TGTGCCAGCAGCCAAATGGAGACCCAGTACTCC. Translating gives CASSQMETQYS.

There are a few counts of this clonotype. V is TRBV7-3 and J is TRBJ2-3; D not certain. The CDR3 contains 13 residues. Germline values: CDR1 SGHTA, CDR2 FQGTGA. Trimming shortened V by 5 bases and J by 1 base, and 7 bases separated the two germline ends. The CDR3 coding sequence is TGTGCCAGCAGCCTAATCCGCACAGATACGCAGTATTTT. Its translation is CASSLIRTDTQYF.

J is TRBJ1-5 and V is TRBV12-3 or TRBV12-4; D perhaps matches TRBD1 (6 bases). This CDR3 has 13 residues. The germline V and J ends were trimmed by 5 bases and 8 bases, with 13 bases remaining between them. The CDR3 here is CASSRDNSEPQHF. CDR3 in DNA: TGTGCCAGCAGTCGGGACAACTCTGAGCCCCAGCATTTT.

This clonotype occurred many times. The rearrangement links TRBV28 to TRBJ2-3; D remains ambiguous. Germline-derived CDR1 and CDR2 are MDHEN and SYDVKM. This CDR3 is 12 amino acids long. The V end lost 8 bases, the J end lost 1 base, and 7 bases lay between the germline ends. For the CDR3, the DNA is TGTGCCAGCCATAAGGGCACAGATACGCAGTATTTT. It is translated as CASHKGTDTQYF. Combining the CDR3 with reference TRBV28 and TRBJ2-3 gives the whole variable domain DVKVTQSSRYLVKRTGEKVFLECVQDMDHENMFWYRQDPGLGLRLIYFSYDVKMKEKGDIPEGYSVSREKKERFSLILESASTNQTSMYLCASHKGTDTQYFGPGTRLTVL.

There are many counts of this clonotype. The rearrangement uses TRBV7-8 and TRBJ1-5, with D possibly TRBD1 on 6 matching bases. V was shortened by 5 bases and J by 4 bases, with 12 bases between the two germline ends. Germline values: CDR1 SGHVS, CDR2 FQNEAQ. CDR3 length equals 14 residues. The CDR3 loop reads CASSADSGNQPQHF. In nucleotides, the CDR3 is TGTGCCAGCAGCGCGGACAGCGGAAATCAGCCCCAGCATTTT.

This clonotype was counted at least ten times. The rearrangement joins TRBV20-1 to TRBJ1-5; weak D call: TRBD1 (6 bases). Per germline, CDR1 DFQATT and CDR2 SNEGSKA (reference sequence). CDR3 length equals 15 residues. V lost 7 bases to trimming and J lost 2 bases, with 18 bases between them. CDR3: CSVPPDRWGNQPQHF. CDR3 DNA: TGCAGTGTCCCACCGGACAGATGGGGCAATCAGCCCCAGCATTTT.

This clonotype was recorded at least ten times. J is TRBJ2-3 and V is TRBV20-1, with D tentatively TRBD2 (6 bases). The germline CDR1 and CDR2 sequences are DFQATT and SNEGSKA (reference sequence). The CDR3 covers 11 residues. V lost 5 bases and J lost 6, with 9 bases in between. The DNA of the CDR3 is TGCAGTGCTCTAGCGTGGGATACGCAGTATTTT. Its protein product is CSALAWDTQYF.

This clonotype came up many times. The V call is TRBV6-1, the J call TRBJ2-4, with unresolved D. Trimming removed 6 bases from V and 0 bases from J, with 9 bases in between. The CDR3 runs to 14 residues. CDR1 and CDR2 from the germline V gene are MNHNS and SASEGT. In nucleotides, the CDR3 is TGTGCCAGCAGGGTTTCGGTAGCCAAAAACATTCAGTACTTC. Amino acid sequence: CASRVSVAKNIQYF.

This clonotype has ten or more counts. V and J are TRBV11-1 and TRBJ1-1; D may be TRBD1 (6 bases). The CDR3 contains 14 residues. Germline V lookup: CDR1 SGHAT, CDR2 FQDESV (reference sequence). Deletions cut 5 bases from V and 1 base from J, with 11 bases between. CDR3 sequence reads: CASSPDRSNTEAFF. The CDR3 bases are TGTGCCAGCAGCCCGGACAGATCGAACACTGAAGCTTTCTTT.

This clonotype was seen repeatedly, ten times or more. The chain recombines TRBV6-6 with TRBJ2-1; D could derive from TRBD1 or TRBD2 (5 bases each). Trimming pared 2 bases from V and 7 bases from J, leaving 15 bases between. Germline loops: CDR1 MNHNY, CDR2 SVGAGI (reference sequence). CDR3 size: 15 residues. The CDR3 spells CASSYQPGPDNEQFF. CDR3 nucleotides: TGTGCCAGCAGTTACCAGCCGGGACCAGATAATGAGCAGTTCTTC.

This clonotype has ten or more counts. The chain is built from TRBV6-2 or TRBV6-3 and TRBJ2-3, with D unresolved. The ends were cut back, 4 bases at V and 6 bases at J, with 5 bases in the middle. CDR3 length equals 11 residues. Germline values: CDR1 MNHEY, CDR2 SVGEGT. The CDR3 here is CASSFLDTQYF. For the CDR3, the DNA is TGTGCCAGCAGTTTCCTGGATACGCAGTATTTT.

This rearrangement joins TRBV5-1 to TRBJ1-1; D unresolved. The CDR3 extends over 14 amino acids. Germline values: CDR1 SGHRS, CDR2 YFSETQ. Trimming shortened V by 4 bases and J by 1 base, and 11 bases separated the two germline ends. The CDR3 DNA follows: TGCGCCAGCAGCCAGAGGGCTGCGAACACTGAAGCTTTCTTT. As protein: CASSQRAANTEAFF.

This clonotype was observed many times. The chain recombines TRBV4-3 with TRBJ1-1, with 12 bases identical to TRBD1. J was trimmed by 4 bases and V by 3 bases; bases with no gene match: 9. The CDR3 has 17 residues. CDR1 and CDR2 (germline): LGHNA, YSLEER. The CDR3 nucleotides are TGCGCCAGCAGCCACTCCGGGACAGGGGGCTCGGGCACTGAAGCTTTCTTT. Its protein product is CASSHSGTGGSGTEAFF.

Details on this clonotype: The junction differs from germline at one of its ends, possibly a read error. The genes are TRBV12-3 or TRBV12-4 and TRBJ1-3, with TRBD1 as a possible D gene (5 bases). This CDR3 spans 16 amino acids. CDR3 in DNA: TGTACCAGCAGTTTGGGGGGAAGCCTGTTGGGAAACACCATATATTTT. This sequence encodes CTSSLGGSLLGNTIYF.

In its sample, this clonotype was seen many times. The genes are TRBV2 and TRBJ2-1; D call uncertain. The ends were cut back, 3 bases at V and 12 bases at J, with 9 bases in the middle. CDR3 size: 11 residues. Per the germline V gene, CDR1 is SNHLY and CDR2 is FYNNEI. The CDR3 sequence: CASSDEGPQFF. As DNA, the CDR3 is TGTGCCAGCAGTGATGAAGGCCCGCAGTTCTTC.

This clonotype was counted ten times or more. The genes are TRBV6-5 and TRBJ1-1; 9 nucleotides match TRBD1. The CDR3 is made up of 14 amino acids. Per the germline V gene, CDR1 is MNHEY and CDR2 is SVGAGI. V was clipped by 1 base and J by 6 bases; unmatched bases: 3. As DNA, the CDR3 is TGTGCCAGCAGTTACTTACAGGGGGCAGCTGAAGCTTTCTTT. Its translation: CASSYLQGAAEAFF.

Only one count was recorded for this clonotype. Just one base apart from a much larger clone, this may be a read error. The chain is built from TRBV19 and TRBJ1-4, with D unclear. This CDR3 is 14 amino acids long. From germline, CDR1 is LNHDA and CDR2 SQIVND (reference sequence). Between the trimmed V and J ends, which lost 10 bases and 0 bases, there was a span of 12 bases. CDR3 amino acids: CATSHGTTNEKLFF. In DNA, the CDR3 is TGTGCCACCTCACATGGAACAACTAATGAAAAACTGTTTTTT.

The chain uses TRBV6-5 and TRBJ2-7, with D perhaps TRBD1 or TRBD2 (5 bases each). The ends were cut back, 6 bases at V and 2 bases at J, with 20 bases in the middle. The CDR3 covers 16 residues. The germline gives CDR1 MNHEY, CDR2 SVGAGI. CDR3 loop: CASSLDGAGVTYEQYF. The CDR3 DNA reads TGTGCCAGCAGCTTAGATGGGGCGGGCGTTACCTACGAGCAGTACTTC.

A word on this clonotype: One end of the junction does not line up with germline, which may come from a read error. The chain joins TRBV6-2 or TRBV6-3 to TRBJ2-7; D is possibly TRBD2 (6 bases). Germline loops: CDR1 MNHEY, CDR2 SVGEGT. The CDR3 is 14 amino acids. In DNA, the CDR3 is TGTGCCAGCAGGCCACGGGAGAGGTCCTACGAGCGGTACTTC. This encodes CASRPRERSYERYF.

The rearrangement links TRBV4-2 to TRBJ1-3; TRBD1 is a possible D gene (5 bases). V was clipped by 1 base and J by 5 bases, with 15 bases between them. This CDR3 region has 16 residues. Germline V gene sequence: CDR1 LGHNA, CDR2 YNFKEQ. DNA of the CDR3: TGTGCCAGCAGCCAAGGGGGGAGGTCAGAGAGAAACACCATATATTTT. Its protein is CASSQGGRSERNTIYF.

This clonotype was seen more than once but under ten times. The chain recombines TRBV12-3 or TRBV12-4 with TRBJ1-5; D is unresolved. Between the trimmed V and J ends, which lost 1 base and 0 bases, there was a span of 7 bases. The CDR3 extends over 15 amino acids. The CDR3 DNA sequence: TGTGCCAGCAGTTTAGGGGGTTATAGCAATCAGCCCCAGCATTTT. Its protein product is CASSLGGYSNQPQHF.

This clonotype showed up just a few times. This chain connects TRBV5-1 to TRBJ2-1; tentatively, D is TRBD1 (6 bases). V shed 1 base and J shed 7 bases, with 15 bases lying between them. The length of the CDR3 is 15 residues. The germline gives CDR1 SGHRS, CDR2 YFSETQ. Written as DNA, the CDR3 is TGCGCCAGCAGCTTGATCAGGGGAAGAGGTAATGAGCAGTTCTTC. Translation: CASSLIRGRGNEQFF.

A single count supports this clonotype. This chain uses TRBV12-3 or TRBV12-4 with TRBJ2-2; unclear D gene. The CDR3 covers 14 residues. Trimming removed 7 bases from V and 3 bases from J, with 12 bases in between. The chain's CDR3 is CASNIRTDTGELFF. The CDR3, as DNA: TGTGCCAGCAACATTCGGACCGACACCGGGGAGCTGTTTTTT.